Listed below are T cell receptor beta chains from one sample, sequenced in a study of human T cells and chemical hapten exposure. Using its own MiXCR run on the RACE reads, TCRdb lists one record per CDR3 protein. The repertoire consists of around 340,000 distinct CDR3 sequences, with around 7% occurring once and the leading ten covering less than 10%. Source: whole blood, taken in connection with sensitization to the hapten diphenylcyclopropenone (DPC). These receptors came from a woman aged 18-30 years with alopecia areata. Some clones in this sample may be carry-over from other donors' samples. Each CDR3 is given without its conserved first and last residue.

v_gene | CDR3aa
TRBV7-9 | ASSRADLLNTEAF
TRBV25-1 | ASSTSSGAITDTQY
TRBV28 | ASSFSGQQFNSPLH
TRBV4-3 | ASSQDNYGYT
TRBV4-1 | ASRPTGTVAEAF
TRBV7-2 | ASSPKRGGGYNEQF
TRBV4-2 | ASSQADRSEAF
TRBV29-1 | SVENNGNTIY
TRBV29-1 | SALPSSNEQF
TRBV6-2/TRBV6-3 | ASSFRTAQATKNIQY
TRBV7-2 | ASSLLPSGDKETQY
TRBV4-2 | ASSQAGQGTHEQY
TRBV15 | ATSIYSGGGETQY
TRBV12-3/TRBV12-4 | ASIPGGGYRVGGQY
TRBV29-1 | SVEKGTATYEQY
TRBV5-6 | ASSLARQGGRETQY
TRBV5-6 | ASSFQGLYEQY